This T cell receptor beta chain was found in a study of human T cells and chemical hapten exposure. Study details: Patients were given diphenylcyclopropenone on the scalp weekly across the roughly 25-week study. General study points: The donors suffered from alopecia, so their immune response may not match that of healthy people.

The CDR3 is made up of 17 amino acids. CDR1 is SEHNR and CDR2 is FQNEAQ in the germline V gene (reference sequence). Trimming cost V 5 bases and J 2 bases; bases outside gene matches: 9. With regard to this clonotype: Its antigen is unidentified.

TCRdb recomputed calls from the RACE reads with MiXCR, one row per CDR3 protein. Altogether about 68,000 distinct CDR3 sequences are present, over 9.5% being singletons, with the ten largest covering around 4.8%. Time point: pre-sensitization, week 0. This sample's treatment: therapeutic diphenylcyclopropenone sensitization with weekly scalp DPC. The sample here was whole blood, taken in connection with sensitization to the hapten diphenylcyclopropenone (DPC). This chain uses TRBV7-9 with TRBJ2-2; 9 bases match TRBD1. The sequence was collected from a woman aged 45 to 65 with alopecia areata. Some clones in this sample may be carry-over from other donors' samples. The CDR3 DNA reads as TGTGCCAGCAGCCCATCGCCGGGACAGGGAAACACCGGGGAGCTGTTTTTT. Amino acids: CASSPSPGQGNTGELFF.